Each of the 32 T cell receptor beta chains below was sequenced from the same sample in a study of CD8 T cells in Susac syndrome. A quantity of roughly 0.5 to 1 ug RNA underwent reverse transcription using random hexamers. TCRdb ran MiXCR on the immunoSEQ multiplex PCR reads and lists one entry per CDR3 protein. The sample holds about 140,000 distinct CDR3 sequences, roughly 95% seen once. Sequenced sample: CD4+ T cells from PBMCs. These receptors were obtained from a human donor with multiple sclerosis.

J is TRBJ1-2 and V is TRBV27; 11 positions agree with TRBD1. Germline V CDR1 and CDR2: MNHEY, SMNVEV (reference sequence). The CDR3 is 14 amino acids. V dropped 3 bases and J dropped 10; count of bases not matched to a gene: 7. The CDR3 nucleotides read TGTGCCAGCAGTTTGGACAGGGGGCGAGGTGACTACACCTTC. Encoded protein: CASSLDRGRGDYTF.

The genes are TRBV5-1 and TRBJ1-2, with D possibly TRBD1 on 6 matching bases. The CDR3 has 13 residues. Trimming took off 0 bases at V and 7 bases at J, with 10 bases between the two ends. From germline, CDR1 is SGHRS and CDR2 YFSETQ. CDR3 amino acids: CASSLAGAGGYTF. The CDR3 coding sequence is TGCGCCAGCAGCTTGGCAGGGGCAGGTGGCTACACCTTC. Based on the CDR3 plus reference TRBV5-1 and TRBJ1-2, the full variable domain is KAGVTQTPRYLIKTRGQQVTLSCSPISGHRSVSWYQQTPGQGLQFLFEYFSETQRNKGNFPGRFSGRQFSNSRSEMNVSTLELGDSALYLCASSLAGAGGYTFGSGTRLTVV.

The V and J genes are TRBV27 and TRBJ1-2; D is unresolved. Trimming took 2 bases from V and 2 from J, leaving 9 bases between them. Per the germline V gene, CDR1 is MNHEY and CDR2 is SMNVEV (reference sequence). This CDR3 has 14 residues. CDR3 DNA sequence: TGTGCCAGCAGTTTAACTTACAGCAACTATGGCTACACCTTC. It codes for CASSLTYSNYGYTF.

This rearrangement joins TRBV12-3 or TRBV12-4 to TRBJ1-1, with D possibly TRBD1 on 6 matching bases. CDR3 length equals 14 residues. V lost 3 bases and J lost 4, with 12 bases in between. The CDR3 DNA reads as TGTGCCAGCAGTTTTGAACAGGGAGGCACTGAAGCTTTCTTT. It translates to CASSFEQGGTEAFF.

The V call is TRBV30, the J call TRBJ2-1, with 9 bases matching TRBD1. Germline CDR1 GTSNPN, CDR2 SVGIG (reference sequence). Trimming took 1 base from V and 3 from J; bases not matched to a gene: 7. The CDR3 extends over 16 amino acids. CDR3 nucleotides: TGTGCCTGGAGTGGAGCGGGGACAGGGTACTACAATGAGCAGTTCTTC. Its translation is CAWSGAGTGYYNEQFF. Using reference TRBV30 and TRBJ2-1 for the parts outside the CDR3, the full variable domain is SQTIHQWPATLVQPVGSPLSLECTVEGTSNPNLYWYRQAAGRGLQLLFYSVGIGQISSEVPQNLSASRPQDRQFILSSKKLLLSDSGFYLCAWSGAGTGYYNEQFFGPGTRLTVL.

The chain combines TRBV19 with TRBJ1-1, with D possibly matching TRBD1 (6 bases). Per germline, CDR1 LNHDA and CDR2 SQIVND (reference sequence). V lost 9 bases and J 5 bases, leaving 13 bases between the germline ends. The length of the CDR3 is 12 residues. The CDR3 DNA follows: TGTGCCAGCGAGGGGGAGAGAACTGAAGCTTTCTTT. This encodes CASEGERTEAFF.

The chain recombines TRBV5-4 with TRBJ1-3; a weak D match, TRBD1 (5 bases). The germline V gene has CDR1 SGHNT and CDR2 YYREEE (reference sequence). This CDR3 is 14 amino acids long. Trimming removed 4 bases at V and 2 bases at J, with 10 bases between. The CDR3: CASSLQGPGNTIYF. The DNA of the CDR3 is TGTGCCAGCAGCCTGCAGGGTCCTGGAAACACCATATATTTT.

V usage is TRBV2 and J usage is TRBJ1-5, with D possibly matching TRBD1 (5 bases). The CDR3 sequence is 14 residues long. V lost 4 bases and J lost 5, with 12 bases in between. CDR1 is SNHLY and CDR2 is FYNNEI in the germline V gene. The CDR3 reads CASSARGLDQPQHF. In DNA, the CDR3 is TGTGCCAGCAGTGCGCGGGGCTTGGATCAGCCCCAGCATTTT.

The chain employs TRBV6-5 and TRBJ1-4; D is unclear. V was shortened by 0 bases and J by 0 bases, with 2 bases between the two germline ends. Per the germline V gene, CDR1 is MNHEY and CDR2 is SVGAGI. This CDR3 spans 14 amino acids. CDR3: CASSYSATNEKLFF. DNA of the CDR3: TGTGCCAGCAGTTACTCCGCAACTAATGAAAAACTGTTTTTT.

The chain couples TRBV3-1 to TRBJ1-2, with D unresolved. Germline lookup yields CDR1 LGHDT and CDR2 YNNKEL (reference sequence). Trimming removed 0 bases from V and 6 bases from J, with 11 bases in between. The CDR3 totals 14 residues. The CDR3 reads CASSQDTGMHGYTF. The CDR3 DNA sequence: TGTGCCAGCAGCCAAGATACGGGCATGCATGGCTACACCTTC.

The J gene is TRBJ2-7, the V gene TRBV20-1; 9 nucleotides agree with TRBD1. Losses at the gene ends were 5 bases for V and 2 bases for J; bases not matched to a gene: 10. This CDR3 comprises 15 residues. The V gene's germline CDR1 is DFQATT and CDR2 SNEGSKA (reference sequence). The CDR3 DNA sequence: TGCAGTGCTGAGCCTCGGACAGGGGTTCCCTACGAGCAGTACTTC. Encoded protein: CSAEPRTGVPYEQYF.

This clonotype was observed a single time. The genes are TRBV27 and TRBJ2-1; 11 nucleotides match TRBD2. The CDR3 contains 12 residues. The ends lost 6 bases at V and 9 bases at J; junction bases unmatched: 1. Germline CDR1 and CDR2: MNHEY and SMNVEV (reference sequence). CDR3 sequence reads: CASRGTSGEQFF. The CDR3 region has the DNA TGTGCCAGCAGAGGGACTAGCGGTGAGCAGTTCTTC.

The chain recombines TRBV29-1 with TRBJ2-1, with D possibly TRBD1 on 5 matching bases. Germline CDR1 SQVTM, CDR2 ANQGSEA. V was shortened by 5 bases and J by 0 bases, with 8 bases between the two germline ends. The CDR3 covers 13 residues. CDR3 in amino acids: CSVLRGSYNEQFF. The CDR3 bases are TGCAGCGTTTTAAGGGGCTCCTACAATGAGCAGTTCTTC.

Only one count was recorded for this clonotype. A read error may account for a junction end that differs from germline. The chain uses TRBV3-1 and TRBJ2-2; D not certain. The CDR3 has 14 residues. Per germline, CDR1 LGHDT and CDR2 YNNKEL (reference sequence). CDR3 bases: TGTGCCAGCAGCCAAGTACCGAACGCCGGGGAGCTGTTTTTT. Translating it yields CASSQVPNAGELFF.

The rearrangement uses TRBV6-5 and TRBJ2-6; unclear D gene. Deletions cut 5 bases from V and 3 bases from J, with 8 bases between. The germline CDR1 and CDR2 sequences are MNHEY and SVGAGI. The CDR3 spans 14 residues. The CDR3 loop reads CASSMGFGANVLTF. In DNA, the CDR3 is TGTGCCAGCAGTATGGGTTTTGGGGCCAACGTCCTGACTTTC.

The chain uses TRBV30 and TRBJ1-2; D may be TRBD1 (5 bases). CDR1 and CDR2 from the germline V gene are GTSNPN and SVGIG (reference sequence). The CDR3 extends over 13 amino acids. V was shortened by 5 bases and J by 2 bases, with 12 bases between the two germline ends. In DNA form, the CDR3 reads TGTGCCTGGGTTCCGGGACGCAACTATGGCTACACCTTC. The encoded protein is CAWVPGRNYGYTF.

This chain uses TRBV27 with TRBJ2-2, with TRBD2 as a possible D gene (6 bases). Deletions cut 5 bases from V and 6 bases from J, with 13 bases between. CDR1 is MNHEY, CDR2 SMNVEV, per germline (reference sequence). This CDR3 spans 14 amino acids. The CDR3 reads CASSAGLVAGELFF. CDR3 sequence (DNA): TGTGCCAGCAGTGCGGGACTGGTCGCCGGGGAGCTGTTTTTT.

This sequence joins TRBV7-2 and TRBJ2-3; 10 bases map to TRBD1. The trim removed 5 bases at V and 1 base at J, leaving 6 bases unmatched. Germline V gene lookup returns CDR1 SGHTA and CDR2 FQGNSA. The length of the CDR3 is 16 residues. CDR3 bases: TGTGCCAGCAGCCTGGCCGGGACAGGGGGCACAGATACGCAGTATTTT. The encoded protein is CASSLAGTGGTDTQYF. The full variable domain, completed using reference TRBV7-2 and TRBJ2-3, is GAGVSQSPSNKVTEKGKDVELRCDPISGHTALYWYRQSLGQGLEFLIYFQGNSAPDKSGLPSDRFSAERTGGSVSTLTIQRTQQEDSAVYLCASSLAGTGGTDTQYFGPGTRLTVL.

V and J are TRBV24-1 and TRBJ1-2, with 7 positions matching TRBD1. The germline CDR1 and CDR2 sequences are KGHDR and SFDVKD. The CDR3 totals 16 residues. J was trimmed by 0 bases and V by 2 bases; bases with no gene match: 5. DNA of the CDR3: TGTGCCACCAGTGATTCAGGGGGACAGACTAACTATGGCTACACCTTC. It translates to CATSDSGGQTNYGYTF.

This chain joins TRBV6-4 and TRBJ2-1; the D is unclear. The CDR3 consists of 13 residues. Trimming removed 5 bases from V and 4 bases from J, with 9 bases in between. Germline V gene data show CDR1 as MRHNA and CDR2 as SNTAGT. CDR3 residues: CASSTTWYNEQFF. CDR3 DNA sequence: TGTGCCAGCAGTACTACATGGTACAATGAGCAGTTCTTC.

This sequence joins TRBV28 and TRBJ1-2; a possible D gene is TRBD1 (6 bases). The CDR3 consists of 13 residues. The V end lost 5 bases, the J end lost 4 bases, and 11 bases lay between the germline ends. Germline values: CDR1 MDHEN, CDR2 SYDVKM. The CDR3 loop is CASSLGRGYGYTF. The CDR3 nucleotides are TGTGCCAGCAGTCTCGGCAGGGGCTATGGCTACACCTTC.

This chain links TRBV20-1 with TRBJ1-6; 7 positions agree with TRBD1. The germline V gene encodes CDR1 DFQATT and CDR2 SNEGSKA (reference sequence). The trim removed 0 bases at V and 6 bases at J, leaving 11 bases unmatched. The CDR3 has 17 residues. The CDR3 loop reads CSARDPGRGQTNSPLHF. CDR3 sequence (DNA): TGCAGTGCTAGAGATCCCGGGAGGGGGCAGACTAATTCACCCCTCCACTTT.

The J gene is TRBJ2-5, the V gene TRBV24-1, with TRBD2 identical over 7 bases. The length of the CDR3 is 17 residues. The junction had 10 bases not matched to a gene; V was cut back by 2 bases and J by 2 bases. Germline CDR1 KGHDR, CDR2 SFDVKD. The CDR3 protein is CATSDSKKLAQQETQYF. The CDR3 coding sequence is TGTGCCACCAGTGATTCCAAAAAACTAGCGCAACAAGAGACCCAGTACTTC.

The rearrangement joins TRBV12-3 or TRBV12-4 to TRBJ2-3; 11 bases match TRBD2. The CDR3 loop spans 15 amino acids. Losses at the gene ends were 6 bases for V and 6 bases for J; bases not matched to a gene: 8. The CDR3 region is CASSVAGGGRDTQYF. The CDR3 bases are TGTGCCAGCAGCGTAGCGGGGGGGGGCAGGGATACGCAGTATTTT.

This chain connects TRBV5-1 to TRBJ2-5; TRBD1 or TRBD2 may be the D gene (5 bases each). The V gene's germline CDR1 is SGHRS and CDR2 YFSETQ. Trimming shortened V by 4 bases and J by 5 bases, and 12 bases separated the two germline ends. CDR3 length: 13 residues. The CDR3 DNA is TGCGCCAGCAGCCCGGGGACGGTGGAGACCCAGTACTTC. It yields the protein CASSPGTVETQYF.

This clonotype occurred once. The V call is TRBV11-2, the J call TRBJ2-7; possibly TRBD1 for D (5 bases). CDR3 length equals 14 residues. V gave up 3 bases and J gave up 2 bases, with 11 bases separating them. Germline V lookup: CDR1 SGHAT, CDR2 FQNNGV. The DNA of the CDR3 is TGTGCCAGCAGCTTTTCGACAGACACCTACGAGCAGTACTTC. Its protein is CASSFSTDTYEQYF.

The chain carries TRBV5-1 and TRBJ2-7, with TRBD2 matching over 10 bases. V was clipped by 2 bases and J by 7 bases; unmatched bases: 9. CDR1 is SGHRS, CDR2 YFSETQ, per germline. The CDR3 runs to 15 residues. This CDR3 reads CASSFNLAGAREQYF. DNA for the CDR3: TGCGCCAGCAGCTTTAATCTAGCGGGAGCGCGGGAGCAGTACTTC.

V is TRBV5-4 and J is TRBJ2-4; perhaps TRBD1 as D (5 bases). V dropped 4 bases and J dropped 1 base, with 15 bases sitting between them. This CDR3 has 16 residues. Germline loops: CDR1 SGHNT, CDR2 YYREEE (reference sequence). The CDR3 region has the DNA TGTGCCAGCAGCCTGTTGCCCAGACAGGCCAAAAACATTCAGTACTTC. This gives the protein CASSLLPRQAKNIQYF. Variable domain in full (rest from reference TRBV5-4 and TRBJ2-4): ETGVTQSPTHLIKTRGQQVTLRCSSQSGHNTVSWYQQALGQGPQFIFQYYREEENGRGNFPPRFSGLQFPNYSSELNVNALELDDSALYLCASSLLPRQAKNIQYFGAGTRLSVL.

The V gene is TRBV7-6, the J gene TRBJ2-6, with D uncertain. Germline loops: CDR1 SGHVS, CDR2 FNYEAQ. The CDR3 contains 14 residues. V dropped 6 bases and J dropped 1 base, with 7 bases sitting between them. CDR3 DNA: TGTGCCAGCAGTTTGGGGTCTGGGGCCAACGTCCTGACTTTC. Encoded protein: CASSLGSGANVLTF.

The rearrangement links TRBV15 to TRBJ1-2; 8 nucleotides match TRBD1. The CDR3 length is 14 residues. The junction had 8 bases not matched to a gene; V was cut back by 3 bases and J by 8 bases. Germline V CDR1 and CDR2: LNHNV, YYDKDF (reference sequence). CDR3 amino acids: CATSRLDRGEGYTF. The CDR3 DNA sequence: TGTGCCACCAGCAGGCTCGACAGGGGAGAGGGCTACACCTTC.

The chain couples TRBV28 to TRBJ2-7; D remains unclear. Deletions cut 10 bases from V and 3 bases from J, with 16 bases between. This CDR3 comprises 13 residues. Germline V gene lookup returns CDR1 MDHEN and CDR2 SYDVKM. CDR3 in amino acids: CAINQTLVYEQYF. The DNA of the CDR3 is TGTGCCATCAACCAGACTTTAGTCTACGAGCAGTACTTC.

The V and J genes are TRBV20-1 and TRBJ2-1; 8 bases align to TRBD1. Germline loops: CDR1 DFQATT, CDR2 SNEGSKA (reference sequence). The CDR3 spans 14 residues. V trimming: 2 bases; J trimming: 8 bases; junction bases outside the gene matches: 8. For the CDR3, the DNA is TGCAGTGCTAGACCCCCCGGACAGGGCCATGAGCAGTTCTTC. It codes for CSARPPGQGHEQFF.